The 26 T cell receptor beta chains below were found in one sample sequenced in a study of cytomegalovirus exposure and HLA in healthy donors. PCR was performed using 60 Vbeta and 13 Jbeta primers. The table came from immunoSEQ multiplex PCR; TCRdb's copy has only in-frame clones and leaves some out. This sample yields around 69,000 clones, of which 60% to 70% are seen a single time; approximately 7.6% belongs to the top ten. The sample consisted of PBMCs. The source of these receptors is a man aged 40-49 years in good health and CMV-seropositive.

V gene TRBV2 combines with J gene TRBJ2-7; no firm D call. Trimming removed 4 bases from V and 1 base from J, with 11 bases in between. The CDR3 is made up of 14 amino acids. CDR1 and CDR2 from the germline V gene are SNHLY and FYNNEI. CDR3 loop: CASSGVDKSYEQYF. In DNA form, the CDR3 reads TGTGCCAGCAGTGGTGTAGACAAATCCTACGAGCAGTACTTC.

The chain has TRBV27 and TRBJ2-1; D uncertain. Trimming stripped 5 bases from V and 4 bases from J, with 12 bases between. CDR3 size: 14 residues. Germline loops: CDR1 MNHEY, CDR2 SMNVEV (reference sequence). CDR3 DNA sequence: TGTGCCAGCAGTCACCCGACACATTACAATGAGCAGTTCTTC. Translation: CASSHPTHYNEQFF.

V gene TRBV30 combines with J gene TRBJ1-3; TRBD1 might be the D (6 bases). V was trimmed by 4 bases and J by 4 bases, leaving 11 bases between them. The germline V gene has CDR1 GTSNPN and CDR2 SVGIG (reference sequence). The CDR3 runs 13 residues. The CDR3 reads CAWNPGQGNTIYF. CDR3 coding DNA: TGTGCCTGGAACCCGGGACAAGGAAACACCATATATTTT.

The chain recombines TRBV10-3 with TRBJ2-2, with D perhaps TRBD1 (5 bases). V gave up 3 bases and J gave up 6 bases, with 5 bases separating them. Germline values: CDR1 ENHRY, CDR2 SYGVKD. The CDR3 totals 12 residues. CDR3 residues: CAISEGAGELFF. For the CDR3, the DNA is TGTGCCATCAGTGAAGGGGCCGGGGAGCTGTTTTTT.

V gene TRBV7-2 combines with J gene TRBJ1-2; D ambiguous. Trimming took 2 bases from V and 4 from J, leaving 8 bases between them. Germline V lookup: CDR1 SGHTA, CDR2 FQGNSA. The CDR3 contains 13 residues. CDR3 in DNA: TGTGCCAGCAGCTTACAGGTTATCTATGGCTACACCTTC. It yields the protein CASSLQVIYGYTF. Filled out from reference TRBV7-2 and TRBJ1-2, the complete variable domain reads GAGVSQSPSNKVTEKGKDVELRCDPISGHTALYWYRQSLGQGLEFLIYFQGNSAPDKSGLPSDRFSAERTGGSVSTLTIQRTQQEDSAVYLCASSLQVIYGYTFGSGTRLTVV.

This chain joins TRBV6-1 and TRBJ1-5; no firm D call. V lost 6 bases to trimming and J lost 6 bases, with 15 bases between them. The length of the CDR3 is 14 residues. Per germline, CDR1 MNHNS and CDR2 SASEGT. The CDR3 nucleotides are TGTGCCAGCAGCGGAGGGAGCGTCGGTCAGCCCCAGCATTTT. The encoded protein is CASSGGSVGQPQHF.

The chain combines TRBV27 with TRBJ2-3, with TRBD1 matching over 8 bases. This CDR3 spans 14 amino acids. V lost 6 bases, J lost 2 bases, and 4 bases stayed unmatched. The germline gives CDR1 MNHEY, CDR2 SMNVEV (reference sequence). The CDR3 coding sequence is TGTGCCAGCAGGCACAGGGGGTTCACAGATACGCAGTATTTT. Translation: CASRHRGFTDTQYF.

This sequence joins TRBV7-6 and TRBJ1-4; 8 bases fit TRBD1. CDR1 and CDR2 from the germline V gene are SGHVS and FNYEAQ. Trimming removed 5 bases from V and 4 bases from J; junction bases left unmatched: 9. This CDR3 has 16 amino acids. The CDR3 coding sequence is TGTGCCAGCAGCCATGGGACAGGAGTTAATAATGAAAAACTGTTTTTT. Its protein is CASSHGTGVNNEKLFF. Complete variable domain (other parts from reference TRBV7-6 and TRBJ1-4): GAGVSQSPRYKVTKRGQDVALRCDPISGHVSLYWYRQALGQGPEFLTYFNYEAQQDKSGLPNDRFSAERPEGSISTLTIQRTEQRDSAMYRCASSHGTGVNNEKLFFGSGTQLSVL.

V is TRBV6-5 and J is TRBJ2-3, with a tentative D call TRBD1 (5 bases). CDR1 MNHEY and CDR2 SVGAGI come from the germline V gene. Between the trimmed V and J ends, which lost 6 bases and 5 bases, there was a span of 12 bases. The CDR3 has 13 amino acids. The CDR3 DNA sequence: TGTGCCAGCAGCCGGACACGGCAAGATACGCAGTATTTT. Its protein product is CASSRTRQDTQYF.

The chain links TRBV6-1 to TRBJ2-1; a weak D match, TRBD1 (5 bases). The CDR3 totals 15 residues. CDR1 and CDR2 (germline): MNHNS, SASEGT. The V end lost 6 bases, the J end lost 4 bases, and 16 bases lay between the germline ends. Here the CDR3 reads CASRAREIGYNEQFF. CDR3 bases: TGTGCCAGCAGGGCCAGGGAAATTGGGTACAATGAGCAGTTCTTC.

This chain uses TRBV10-3 with TRBJ1-3, with D maybe TRBD1 (5 bases). Trimming stripped 3 bases from V and 0 bases from J, with 6 bases between. The CDR3 is made up of 14 amino acids. Per germline, CDR1 ENHRY and CDR2 SYGVKD. CDR3 residues: CAISDTGSGNTIYF. The CDR3 DNA reads as TGTGCCATCAGTGATACAGGCTCTGGAAACACCATATATTTT.

CDR3 in DNA: TGTGCCAGCAGCCCCTTTGAAAAACTGTTTTTT. Amino acids: CASSPFEKLFF. V usage is TRBV11-2 and J usage is TRBJ1-4; D is uncertain. Germline-derived CDR1 and CDR2 are SGHAT and FQNNGV. The CDR3 runs to 11 residues. The germline V and J ends were trimmed by 5 bases and 7 bases, with 5 bases remaining between them. Drawing the rest from reference TRBV11-2 and TRBJ1-4, the complete variable domain is EAGVAQSPRYKIIEKRQSVAFWCNPISGHATLYWYQQILGQGPKLLIQFQNNGVVDDSQLPKDRFSAERLKGVDSTLKIQPAKLEDSAVYLCASSPFEKLFFGSGTQLSVL.

This clone has only a few counts. CDR3 in DNA: TGTGCCAGTAGCAGACCAGGGGTGACTGAAGCTTTCTTT. This encodes CASSRPGVTEAFF. The chain has TRBV19 and TRBJ1-1; TRBD1 might be the D (6 bases). Trimming removed 6 bases at V and 5 bases at J, with 13 bases between. This CDR3 region has 13 residues. Germline loops: CDR1 LNHDA, CDR2 SQIVND (reference sequence).

This clone was seen ten or more times. The chain employs TRBV12-5 and TRBJ1-1; TRBD1 is a possible D gene (5 bases). The CDR3 has 16 residues. Between the trimmed V and J ends, which lost 2 bases and 2 bases, there was a span of 15 bases. Per the germline V gene, CDR1 is LGHNT and CDR2 is FRNRAP. CDR3 coding DNA: TGTGCTAGTGGTTTGCCCCTTCCAGGGCTCAACACTGAAGCTTTCTTT. Amino acids: CASGLPLPGLNTEAFF.

The chain has TRBV2 and TRBJ1-1, with D possibly matching TRBD1 (6 bases). Germline V gene data show CDR1 as SNHLY and CDR2 as FYNNEI. This CDR3 has 12 amino acids. Deletions cut 11 bases from V and 0 bases from J, with 10 bases between. The CDR3 here is CAGGQVNTEAFF. CDR3 coding DNA: TGTGCCGGGGGACAAGTGAACACTGAAGCTTTCTTT.

The chain carries TRBV5-4 and TRBJ1-2, with a possible D match to TRBD1 (6 bases). The germline V gene has CDR1 SGHNT and CDR2 YYREEE (reference sequence). Trimming pared 4 bases from V and 3 bases from J, leaving 16 bases between. The CDR3 covers 15 residues. The CDR3 DNA reads TGTGCCAGCAGCGTATTACAGGGAGCCTACTATGGCTACACCTTC. Residues: CASSVLQGAYYGYTF.

This chain connects TRBV27 to TRBJ2-7; TRBD1 aligns across 9 bases. The CDR3 runs to 14 residues. The J segment lost 4 bases and the V segment lost 5 bases, leaving 6 bases of the junction unmatched. Germline V gives CDR1 MNHEY, CDR2 SMNVEV (reference sequence). The CDR3, as DNA: TGTGCCAGCAGTATGGACAGGGGAAGGTACGAGCAGTACTTC. This translates into CASSMDRGRYEQYF.

This clone has just a few counts. V usage is TRBV2 and J usage is TRBJ2-1; 8 bases map to TRBD1. This CDR3 has 13 amino acids. J was trimmed by 6 bases and V by 5 bases; bases with no gene match: 3. CDR1 and CDR2 from the germline V gene are SNHLY and FYNNEI. CDR3 bases: TGTGCCAGCAGTACCGACAGGGGCAATGAGCAGTTCTTC. Protein: CASSTDRGNEQFF.

The chain couples TRBV4-3 to TRBJ1-1; D uncertain. CDR1 is LGHNA and CDR2 is YSLEER in the germline V gene. V was cut by 0 bases and J by 5 bases, with 7 bases left in between. CDR3 length: 13 residues. As DNA, the CDR3 is TGCGCCAGCAGCCAAGAGGCGGATACTGAAGCTTTCTTT. This gives the protein CASSQEADTEAFF.

The rearrangement links TRBV23-1 to TRBJ1-1; D is possibly TRBD1 (6 bases). TRBV23-1 carries the ORF label, with uncertain function. The CDR3 has 16 residues. V lost 3 bases, J lost 0 bases, and 14 bases lay in between. The CDR3 nucleotides read TGCGCCAGCAGTCACCTCTCACAGGGAATGAACACTGAAGCTTTCTTT. Its protein is CASSHLSQGMNTEAFF.

The chain carries TRBV29-1 and TRBJ2-7, with 8 positions matching TRBD1. V was clipped by 1 base and J by 2 bases; unmatched bases: 4. Germline V lookup: CDR1 SQVTM, CDR2 ANQGSEA. This CDR3 has 14 amino acids. The CDR3 DNA reads TGCAGCGTTGAAGTGACAGGGGAACCCTACGAGCAGTACTTC. The encoded protein is CSVEVTGEPYEQYF.

The J gene is TRBJ2-3, the V gene TRBV10-3; 7 bases align to TRBD1. This CDR3 has 13 amino acids. Trimming at V came to 9 bases and at J to 2 bases, leaving 5 bases not matched to a gene. Per the germline V gene, CDR1 is ENHRY and CDR2 is SYGVKD. The CDR3 DNA follows: TGTGCCATGGGGACAGCAAACACAGATACGCAGTATTTT. Encoded protein: CAMGTANTDTQYF.

A few counts support this clone. The chain uses TRBV6-1 and TRBJ1-1; 7 bases are a match to TRBD1. The V and J ends lost 3 bases and 0 bases, in that order; junction bases with no gene match: 4. This CDR3 has 15 residues. In germline, CDR1 is MNHNS, CDR2 SASEGT. CDR3 residues: CASSDRDSMNTEAFF. The CDR3 DNA follows: TGTGCCAGCAGTGATAGGGACAGCATGAACACTGAAGCTTTCTTT.

This clone was found a few times. The CDR3 spells CASSLAPQDTIYF. The DNA for the CDR3 is TGCGCCAGCAGCTTGGCCCCCCAGGACACCATATATTTT. V is TRBV5-1 and J is TRBJ1-3; no firm D call. The CDR3 runs 13 residues. Trimming cost V 0 bases and J 8 bases, with 9 bases left between them. The germline CDR1 and CDR2 sequences are SGHRS and YFSETQ.

This chain links TRBV7-3 with TRBJ2-1; 7 bases map to TRBD1. From germline, CDR1 is SGHTA and CDR2 FQGTGA. This CDR3 region has 15 residues. V shed 5 bases and J 6 bases; nucleotides not matched to a gene: 10. The CDR3 bases are TGTGCCAGCAGCCCCTCACAGGGGACCTTCAATGAGCAGTTCTTC. Protein product: CASSPSQGTFNEQFF.

This chain joins TRBV7-9 and TRBJ1-5; D gene uncertain. The length of the CDR3 is 12 residues. Trimming pared 2 bases from V and 4 bases from J, leaving 3 bases between. Germline CDR1 and CDR2: SEHNR and FQNEAQ (reference sequence). This CDR3 reads CASSLTNQPQHF. In nucleotides, the CDR3 is TGTGCCAGCAGCTTAACAAATCAGCCCCAGCATTTT.